This T cell receptor (beta chain) was obtained from a study of identical twins. Broader study findings: A lower insertion count was a feature of abundant cord blood beta clonotypes, with no such feature in memory repertoires.

With regard to this clonotype: Its antigen is currently unknown.

This CDR3 contains 18 residues. The V gene's germline CDR1 is SGHAT and CDR2 FQNNGV. Trimming removed 0 bases from V and 5 bases from J; junction bases left unmatched: 14. From the 5' RACE reads, TCRdb called clonotypes with MiXCR, one entry per CDR3 protein. The sample lists 500,000 or so distinct CDR3 sequences, 14% occurring once. These data also formed part of another study, on yellow fever vaccine responses in identical twins.

Sequenced input: CD4+ T cells sorted from blood. The receptor comes from a woman aged 18-35 years in good health. The rearrangement joins TRBV11-2 to TRBJ2-5; 8 bases are a match to TRBD2. CDR3 region: CASSLDPGGRGGRETQYF. Here the CDR3 DNA reads TGTGCCAGCAGCTTAGATCCCGGAGGACGGGGGGGCCGGGAGACCCAGTACTTC.